These T cell receptor beta chains were read from a single sample in a study of control samples from healthy donors and cancer patients. Clones were sequenced by immunoSEQ multiplex PCR, and TCRdb holds only the in-frame ones, with some missing. The sample totals approximately 190,000 clones. The source material was blood. The receptors here all came from a woman in her twenties or thirties in good health. The CDR3 runs from the conserved cysteine through the conserved F or W. A D gene is named only where the DNA matches it firmly.

TRBJ2-1 TRBD2 TRBV6-2/TRBV6-3 CASSYVTSGGDEQFF TGTGCCAGCAGTTATGTTACTAGCGGGGGGGATGAGCAGTTCTTC
TRBJ1-2 . TRBV5-1 CASSLESNYGYTF TGCGCCAGCAGCTTGGAAAGTAACTATGGCTACACCTTC
TRBJ2-2 . TRBV6-6 CASSYSGVNTGELFF TGTGCCAGCAGTTACTCAGGGGTCAACACCGGGGAGCTGTTTTTT
TRBJ1-2 . TRBV29-1 CSVEGRHTGYTF TGCAGCGTTGAGGGCAGGCACACGGGCTACACCTTC
TRBJ2-3 . TRBV7-3 CASSPPQEIGTDTQYF TGTGCCAGCAGCCCCCCACAGGAGATCGGCACAGATACGCAGTATTTT
TRBJ1-5 . TRBV6-2/TRBV6-3 CASSYVRGRGNQPQHF TGTGCCAGCAGTTATGTTAGGGGCAGGGGCAATCAGCCCCAGCATTTT
TRBJ2-1 . TRBV12-3/TRBV12-4 CASLGAREDEQFF TGTGCCAGCCTTGGGGCCAGGGAGGATGAGCAGTTCTTC
TRBJ1-1 TRBD1 TRBV4-2 CASSQFQGGDTEAFF TGTGCCAGCAGCCAATTCCAGGGGGGTGACACTGAAGCTTTCTTT
TRBJ1-1 . TRBV5-1 CASSFVRNTEAFF TGCGCCAGCAGCTTTGTAAGGAACACTGAAGCTTTCTTT
TRBJ2-7 . TRBV19 CASSMLPGTLYEQYF TGTGCCAGTAGTATGCTCCCCGGGACCCTTTACGAGCAGTACTTC
TRBJ1-2 TRBD1 TRBV3-1/TRBV3-2 CASSLSLYRQGDGYTF TGTGCCAGCAGCCTTTCGCTTTACAGACAGGGCGATGGCTACACCTTC
TRBJ2-3 . TRBV5-1 CASRRGVFSTDTQYF TGCGCCAGCAGGAGGGGGGTATTCAGCACAGATACGCAGTATTTT
TRBJ1-1 . TRBV19 CASSIGTEMNTEAFF TGTGCCAGTAGTATAGGGACGGAAATGAACACTGAAGCTTTCTTT
TRBJ1-6 . TRBV6-1 CASSERRGSPLHF TGTGCCAGCAGTGAAAGGAGGGGTTCACCCCTCCACTTT
TRBJ1-4 . TRBV2 CASSVPGPRGWRTNEKLFF TGTGCCAGCAGTGTCCCGGGCCCTCGGGGATGGAGGACTAATGAAAAACTGTTTTTT
TRBJ2-1 . TRBV21-1 CASSKDRLVVSDNEQFF TGTGCCAGCAGCAAAGACCGACTAGTCGTTTCGGACAATGAGCAGTTCTTC
TRBJ1-2 . TRBV6-5 CASTAGQGPYGYTF TGTGCCAGCACCGCCGGCCAAGGGCCTTATGGCTACACCTTC
TRBJ1-4 . TRBV28 CASSSPGEAGLDEKLFF TGTGCCAGCAGTTCCCCGGGGGAGGCAGGGTTAGATGAAAAACTGTTTTTT
TRBJ1-1 TRBD1 TRBV6-6 CASSSGPGQVNF TGTGCCAGCAGCTCGGGCCCGGGACAGGTAAATTTT
TRBJ2-7 TRBD1 TRBV28 CASSSPGQAASYEQYF TGTGCCAGCAGTTCACCGGGACAGGCCGCTTCCTACGAGCAGTACTTC
TRBJ1-3 . TRBV28 CASMDKETGNTIYF TGTGCCAGCATGGACAAGGAGACTGGAAACACCATATATTTT
TRBJ2-1 TRBD2 TRBV5-1 CASKESGGAYNEQFF TGCGCCAGCAAAGAGAGCGGGGGAGCTTACAATGAGCAGTTCTTC
TRBJ2-4 . TRBV5-1 CASSLVGSIAKNIQYF TGCGCCAGCAGCTTGGTGGGTTCCATAGCCAAAAACATTCAGTACTTC
TRBJ1-2 TRBD1 TRBV27 CASRGTGGSVYGYTF TGTGCCAGCAGAGGGACAGGGGGCTCAGTTTATGGCTACACCTTC
TRBJ2-5 TRBD1 TRBV18 CASSPTGAETQYF TGTGCCAGCTCACCAACAGGGGCAGAGACCCAGTACTTC
TRBJ1-2 TRBD1 TRBV5-1 CASSLTGASNYGYTF TGCGCCAGCAGCTTAACAGGGGCGAGTAACTATGGCTACACCTTC
TRBJ1-6 TRBD1 TRBV5-5 CASSLEGTARSSYNSPLHF TGTGCCAGCAGCTTGGAAGGGACAGCTAGGAGCTCCTATAATTCACCCCTCCACTTT
TRBJ1-1 . TRBV5-1 CASSLTWDTEAFF TGCGCCAGCAGTCTTACTTGGGACACTGAAGCTTTCTTT
TRBJ2-3 . TRBV9 CASSVAGGTHTDTQYF TGTGCCAGCAGCGTAGCTGGGGGGACCCACACAGATACGCAGTATTTT